The next 12 T cell receptor beta chains were all read from a single sample in a study of Ad26.COV2.S vaccination and SARS-CoV-2 variants. Treatment specified: around 19 received Ad26.COV2.S at low or high dose, single or two shots; about five received placebo; per-sample allocation not given. Sample collection was performed on day 63 after the first vaccine or placebo injection. Clones were sequenced by immunoSEQ multiplex PCR, and TCRdb holds only the in-frame ones, with some missing. This sample has 360,000 or so clones, with around 87% found just once. Sequenced material: peripheral blood, taken in a trial of Ad26.COV2.S vaccine versus placebo. The receptor set was obtained from a person between 18 and 65 years old who received the Ad26.COV2.S COVID-19 vaccine or a placebo.

Here the CDR3 DNA reads TGTGCCAGCACCACGTACTGGGGCGCTGAGTGTTACGAGCAGTACTTC. It translates to CASTTYWGAECYEQYF. The chain uses TRBV5-4 and TRBJ2-7, with TRBD1 as a possible D gene (5 bases). The CDR3 loop spans 16 amino acids. V was trimmed by 6 bases and J by 4 bases, leaving 23 bases between them. CDR1 is SGHNT and CDR2 is YYREEE in the germline V gene (reference sequence).

This rearrangement joins TRBV27 to TRBJ2-7; D not certain. Trimming took 3 bases from V and 2 from J, leaving 8 bases between them. CDR1 is MNHEY and CDR2 is SMNVEV in the germline V gene (reference sequence). The CDR3 runs to 13 residues. The chain's CDR3 is CASSFGRPYEQYF. The CDR3 DNA is TGTGCCAGCAGTTTTGGCAGACCCTACGAGCAGTACTTC.

The chain carries TRBV6-5 and TRBJ1-2; perhaps TRBD1 as D (6 bases). V lost 2 bases, J lost 7 bases, and 11 bases lay in between. The germline V gene encodes CDR1 MNHEY and CDR2 SVGAGI. CDR3 length: 13 residues. In DNA form, the CDR3 reads TGTGCCAGCAGTTACCAACAGGGCTCTGGCTACACCTTC. The encoded protein is CASSYQQGSGYTF.

The chain uses TRBV27 and TRBJ2-7; 9 bases map to TRBD2. Losses at the gene ends were 7 bases for V and 4 bases for J; bases not matched to a gene: 5. This CDR3 comprises 13 residues. Germline CDR1 reads MNHEY; CDR2 reads SMNVEV (reference sequence). This CDR3 reads CASMGGGAYEQYF. CDR3 sequence (DNA): TGTGCCAGCATGGGCGGGGGGGCATACGAGCAGTACTTC.

The rearrangement links TRBV5-1 to TRBJ2-4; 7 positions agree with TRBD1. The germline CDR1 and CDR2 sequences are SGHRS and YFSETQ. V was pared by 5 bases and J by 0 bases, with 5 bases of the junction left unmatched. The CDR3 runs 15 residues. The CDR3 reads CASSGQDLAKNIQYF. In DNA, the CDR3 is TGCGCCAGCAGTGGACAGGACCTAGCCAAAAACATTCAGTACTTC.

The genes are TRBV6-5 and TRBJ1-2; D unresolved. This CDR3 comprises 15 residues. Germline values: CDR1 MNHEY, CDR2 SVGAGI. V shed 0 bases and J shed 3 bases, with 11 bases lying between them. The CDR3 here is CASSYSQLGDYGYTF. In nucleotides, the CDR3 is TGTGCCAGCAGTTACTCGCAGTTAGGTGACTATGGCTACACCTTC.

This clone appeared a few times. The chain couples TRBV5-1 to TRBJ2-7, with 8 nucleotides matching TRBD1. Germline V gene data show CDR1 as SGHRS and CDR2 as YFSETQ. This CDR3 spans 16 amino acids. J gave up 2 bases and V 5 bases, and 12 bases lay outside the gene matches. As DNA, the CDR3 is TGCGCCAGCAGTTCGACGCCCGGGACAGGACCCTACGAGCAGTACTTC. Its translation is CASSSTPGTGPYEQYF.

The chain has TRBV11-2 and TRBJ1-2; 9 bases align to TRBD1. Per germline, CDR1 SGHAT and CDR2 FQNNGV. CDR3 size: 15 residues. V lost 2 bases, J lost 3 bases, and 4 bases stayed unmatched. CDR3 amino acids: CASSLTGGRDYGYTF. CDR3 coding DNA: TGTGCCAGCAGCTTAACAGGGGGCCGTGACTATGGCTACACCTTC. The variable domain in full, with the rest retrieved from reference TRBV11-2 and TRBJ1-2, is EAGVAQSPRYKIIEKRQSVAFWCNPISGHATLYWYQQILGQGPKLLIQFQNNGVVDDSQLPKDRFSAERLKGVDSTLKIQPAKLEDSAVYLCASSLTGGRDYGYTFGSGTRLTVV.

V gene TRBV6-2 or TRBV6-3 combines with J gene TRBJ2-5, with TRBD2 matching 13 bases. V lost 5 bases and J lost 6; bases outside the gene matches: 3. The CDR3 is made up of 14 amino acids. The germline V gene has CDR1 MNHEY and CDR2 SVGEGT. The CDR3 sequence: CASSRTSGGKTQYF. DNA of the CDR3: TGTGCCAGCAGTCGGACTAGCGGGGGAAAGACCCAGTACTTC.

This chain joins TRBV3-1 (or the pseudogene TRBV3-2) and TRBJ1-4; TRBD1 matches 7 bases. There are 12 residues in the CDR3. J lost 8 bases, V lost 4 bases, and 1 base had no gene match. From germline, CDR1 is LGHDT and CDR2 YNNKEL (reference sequence). The CDR3 loop is CASSLRGEKLFF. CDR3 DNA sequence: TGTGCCAGCAGCCTCAGGGGGGAAAAACTGTTTTTT.

This chain connects TRBV9 to TRBJ2-1; maybe TRBD1 (6 bases). Germline-derived CDR1 and CDR2 are SGDLS and YYNGEE. V lost 2 bases and J lost 7, with 16 bases in between. The CDR3 has 15 amino acids. CDR3 sequence (DNA): TGTGCCAGCAGCGTTTCCGGGACAACAGTGAATGAGCAGTTCTTC. It specifies CASSVSGTTVNEQFF.

The chain employs TRBV5-1 and TRBJ2-7; D is perhaps TRBD1 or TRBD2 (5 bases each). Germline V gene lookup returns CDR1 SGHRS and CDR2 YFSETQ. Trimming shortened V by 4 bases and J by 2 bases, and 16 bases separated the two germline ends. The CDR3 spans 15 residues. The CDR3 sequence is CASSRVGTVAYEQYF. CDR3 in DNA: TGCGCCAGCAGCAGGGTGGGGACGGTTGCCTACGAGCAGTACTTC.